What follows are 9 T cell receptor beta chains derived from one specimen sequenced in a study of a mutant IDH1 vaccine in newly diagnosed glioma. As to time point: week 11, during vaccination. Every vaccine dose comprised 300 ug of mutant IDH1 20-mer peptide plus topical imiquimod. Antigen specificity for these receptors is unknown. Clones were read by immunoSEQ multiplex PCR, and TCRdb kept only the in-frame ones, dropping some. The table includes under 150,000 clones, about nine tenths detected once. Sequencing was performed on PBMCs, taken from a glioma patient whose treatment included an IDH1 peptide vaccine. These receptors were taken from a woman in her forties or fifties with glioma.

The chain links TRBV5-3 to TRBJ2-7; possibly TRBD1 for D (5 bases). TRBV5-3 is known as an ORF, though its function is uncertain. The germline V and J ends were trimmed by 4 bases and 4 bases, with 15 bases remaining between them. The CDR3 length is 14 residues. The DNA for the CDR3 is TGTGCCAGAAGCCAACCCGACAGTCAATACGAGCAGTACTTC. It encodes CARSQPDSQYEQYF.

The chain employs TRBV28 and TRBJ1-5, with D possibly being TRBD1 (5 bases). V lost 6 bases and J 0 bases, leaving 21 bases between the germline ends. The length of the CDR3 is 18 residues. Germline-derived CDR1 and CDR2 are MDHEN and SYDVKM. CDR3 in DNA: TGTGCCAGCAGCATGATCCCCTGGGGCCTTTATAGCAATCAGCCCCAGCATTTT. Residues: CASSMIPWGLYSNQPQHF.

This clone was counted a single time. V and J are TRBV27 and TRBJ2-2, with unresolved D. The CDR3 has 15 amino acids. Germline loops: CDR1 MNHEY, CDR2 SMNVEV (reference sequence). The ends were cut back, 2 bases at V and 6 bases at J, with 13 bases in the middle. The CDR3 sequence: CASSLGVTVSGELFF. The DNA of the CDR3 is TGTGCCAGCAGTTTAGGGGTTACGGTATCCGGGGAGCTGTTTTTT.

The chain carries TRBV30 and TRBJ1-5, with 7 bases that match TRBD1. J was trimmed by 6 bases and V by 2 bases; bases with no gene match: 13. CDR1 GTSNPN and CDR2 SVGIG come from the germline V gene (reference sequence). CDR3 size: 16 residues. The CDR3 nucleotides read TGTGCCTGGAGTTCCCTGTCTGAGGGGGCAGGTCAGCCCCAGCATTTT. It yields the protein CAWSSLSEGAGQPQHF.

The V gene is TRBV2, the J gene TRBJ1-1; no clear D. Germline values: CDR1 SNHLY, CDR2 FYNNEI. V was pared by 4 bases and J by 1 base, with 10 bases between. CDR3 size: 14 residues. CDR3 in DNA: TGTGCCAGCAGTGGAAGACTGGGGAACACTGAAGCTTTCTTT. It translates to CASSGRLGNTEAFF.

The J gene is TRBJ2-4, the V gene TRBV15, with 8 bases aligning to TRBD1. Trimming removed 5 bases from V and 0 bases from J; junction bases left unmatched: 6. Per the germline V gene, CDR1 is LNHNV and CDR2 is YYDKDF (reference sequence). This CDR3 is 16 amino acids long. The CDR3 is CATSGRTGLAKNIQYF. CDR3 nucleotides: TGTGCCACCAGCGGACGGACAGGGCTAGCCAAAAACATTCAGTACTTC.

This chain links TRBV6-1 with TRBJ1-5, with D unclear. This CDR3 contains 14 residues. Germline V CDR1 and CDR2: MNHNS, SASEGT. V shed 6 bases and J shed 7 bases, with 16 bases lying between them. DNA for the CDR3: TGTGCCAGCAGCCCGGTAGAGGGTTGGCAGCCCCAGCATTTT. Translated, it gives CASSPVEGWQPQHF.

This rearrangement joins TRBV21-1 to TRBJ2-2; the table's D call, TRBD1, has no DNA check behind it. TRBV21-1 is marked as a pseudogene. The CDR3 sequence is 17 residues long. In nucleotides, the CDR3 is TGTGCCAGCAGCGCCGAGGGACAGGGTAAGGACACCGGGGAGCTGTTTTTT. Its protein is CASSAEGQGKDTGELFF.

Details on this clone: The identical CDR3 is also encoded by other nucleotide sequences in the sample. The gene calls are TRBV7-3 and TRBJ2-1, with D possibly being TRBD1 or TRBD2 (5 bases each). In germline, CDR1 is SGHTA, CDR2 FQGTGA. Trimming removed 5 bases at V and 5 bases at J, with 10 bases between. The CDR3 contains 13 residues. CDR3 loop: CASSPGPDNEQFF. Written as DNA, the CDR3 is TGTGCCAGCAGCCCGGGACCGGACAATGAGCAGTTCTTC.